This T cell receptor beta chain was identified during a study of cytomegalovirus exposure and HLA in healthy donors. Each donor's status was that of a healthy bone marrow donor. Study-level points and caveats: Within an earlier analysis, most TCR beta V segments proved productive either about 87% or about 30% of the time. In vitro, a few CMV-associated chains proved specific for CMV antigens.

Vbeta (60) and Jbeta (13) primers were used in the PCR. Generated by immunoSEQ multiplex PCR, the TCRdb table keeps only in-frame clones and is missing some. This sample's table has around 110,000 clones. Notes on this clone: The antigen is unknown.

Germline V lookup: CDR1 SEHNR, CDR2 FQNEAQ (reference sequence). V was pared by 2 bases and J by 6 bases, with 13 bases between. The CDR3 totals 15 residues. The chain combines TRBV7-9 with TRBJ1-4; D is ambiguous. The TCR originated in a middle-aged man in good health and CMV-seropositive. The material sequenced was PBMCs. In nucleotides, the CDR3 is TGTGCCAGCAGCTTATCCCCCTTATTAGATGAAAAACTGTTTTTT. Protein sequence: CASSLSPLLDEKLFF.